One and the same sample provided the 22 T cell receptor beta chains below, sequenced in a study of T-cell memory formation after mild COVID-19. TCRdb analysed the 5' RACE reads with MiXCR anew, one entry per CDR3 protein. The repertoire includes roughly 380,000 distinct CDR3 sequences, under 30% of them detected once, and around an eighth sits in the top ten. Sequencing was performed on PBMCs or a T cell subset sorted from them (not recorded which). The origin of the receptors is an adult woman who had mild COVID-19 (a few samples of this study predate the infection). Cell type and time point are not known.

J is TRBJ2-5 and V is TRBV5-4; 8 bases agree with TRBD1. Germline V gives CDR1 SGHNT, CDR2 YYREEE (reference sequence). Germline trimming cut 5 bases from V and 6 bases from J; bases unmatched to any gene: 3. The CDR3 is 12 amino acids. The CDR3 DNA follows: TGTGCCAGCAGACGGGACAGGCAGACCCAGTACTTC. Protein product: CASRRDRQTQYF. Full variable domain (outside the CDR3, taken from reference TRBV5-4 and TRBJ2-5): ETGVTQSPTHLIKTRGQQVTLRCSSQSGHNTVSWYQQALGQGPQFIFQYYREEENGRGNFPPRFSGLQFPNYSSELNVNALELDDSALYLCASRRDRQTQYFGPGTRLLVL.

This chain connects TRBV5-4 to TRBJ2-4; 14 nucleotides line up with TRBD2. Germline CDR1 SGHNT, CDR2 YYREEE (reference sequence). The CDR3 totals 16 residues. V lost 4 bases and J lost 4; bases outside the gene matches: 4. The CDR3 region is CASSLRTSGGKNIQYF. DNA for the CDR3: TGTGCCAGCAGCCTAAGGACTAGCGGGGGGAAAAACATTCAGTACTTC.

This clonotype was seen repeatedly, ten times or more. The chain recombines TRBV3-1 with TRBJ2-6; D possibly corresponds to TRBD2 (6 bases). The V end was cut by 2 bases, the J end by 0 bases, with 8 bases between. The CDR3 has 16 amino acids. The germline gives CDR1 LGHDT, CDR2 YNNKEL (reference sequence). The DNA of the CDR3 is TGTGCCAGCAGCCAACCGGGAGACTCTGGGGCCAACGTCCTGACTTTC. As protein: CASSQPGDSGANVLTF.

Only a few counts were recorded for this clonotype. This sequence joins TRBV20-1 and TRBJ2-5; 12 nucleotides match TRBD2. Germline assignment: CDR1 DFQATT and CDR2 SNEGSKA (reference sequence). V lost 0 bases and J lost 3; bases outside the gene matches: 2. The CDR3 loop spans 15 amino acids. The CDR3 sequence: CSAREWTSGKETQYF. As DNA, the CDR3 is TGCAGTGCTAGAGAGTGGACTAGCGGGAAAGAGACCCAGTACTTC.

This clonotype was observed a few times. The rearrangement links TRBV19 to TRBJ1-4; unclear D gene. The germline V gene encodes CDR1 LNHDA and CDR2 SQIVND (reference sequence). The V and J ends lost 3 bases and 10 bases respectively, with 12 bases between them. This CDR3 is 13 amino acids long. In nucleotides, the CDR3 is TGTGCCAGTAGTATCTTGTTGGAAGGAAAACTGTTTTTT. This codes for CASSILLEGKLFF.

The table lists this clonotype with a few counts. This CDR3 reads CASSLAPSGRPSGRTQYF. Written as DNA, the CDR3 is TGTGCCAGCAGCTTAGCGCCTAGCGGGAGGCCCTCCGGTCGGACCCAGTACTTC. The chain joins TRBV7-2 to TRBJ2-5; 11 bases line up with TRBD2. The junction had 13 bases not matched to a gene; V was cut back by 0 bases and J by 7 bases. CDR3 size: 18 residues. The germline CDR1 and CDR2 sequences are SGHTA and FQGNSA.

The J gene is TRBJ1-1, the V gene TRBV24-1; TRBD1 is a possible D gene (6 bases). The germline gives CDR1 KGHDR, CDR2 SFDVKD. This CDR3 region has 14 residues. The V and J ends lost 7 bases and 3 bases respectively, with 14 bases between them. The CDR3 coding sequence is TGTGCCACCAGGCCACAGGGTCCGGACACTGAAGCTTTCTTT. This encodes CATRPQGPDTEAFF.

The V gene is TRBV5-1, the J gene TRBJ2-2; TRBD2 matches at 8 bases. V lost 0 bases and J lost 6; bases outside the gene matches: 7. Germline V lookup: CDR1 SGHRS, CDR2 YFSETQ. This CDR3 contains 16 residues. For the CDR3, the DNA is TGCGCCAGCAGCTTGGACTACGGGGGGGCCGCCGGGGAGCTGTTTTTT. As protein: CASSLDYGGAAGELFF.

The chain joins TRBV29-1 to TRBJ2-7, with 12 bases aligning to TRBD2. Germline trimming cut 5 bases from V and 3 bases from J; bases unmatched to any gene: 5. Germline CDR1 and CDR2: SQVTM and ANQGSEA. The CDR3 is 14 amino acids. The CDR3 is CSVSGLAGIYEQYF. CDR3 DNA sequence: TGCAGCGTTTCAGGACTAGCGGGAATCTACGAGCAGTACTTC.

This clonotype was counted between two and nine times. V and J are TRBV6-6 and TRBJ1-2; TRBD1 is a possible D gene (5 bases). Germline V lookup: CDR1 MNHNY, CDR2 SVGAGI (reference sequence). V was trimmed by 5 bases and J by 1 base, leaving 14 bases between them. The CDR3 covers 15 residues. This CDR3 reads CASSPPGANNYGYTF. CDR3 sequence (DNA): TGTGCCAGCAGTCCCCCTGGGGCGAATAACTATGGCTACACCTTC.

This chain joins TRBV4-2 and TRBJ1-2; tentatively, D is TRBD1 (5 bases). There are 13 residues in the CDR3. Germline V gene data show CDR1 as LGHNA and CDR2 as YNFKEQ. The V gene lost 5 bases and the J gene lost 8 bases, with 15 bases spanning the gap. CDR3 DNA: TGTGCCAGCAGCGAGACAGTGGGAAGGGGCTACACCTTC. Translation: CASSETVGRGYTF.

This chain links TRBV7-3 with TRBJ2-3, with no clear D. Germline CDR1 is SGHTA and CDR2 is FQGTGA. V was shortened by 5 bases and J by 4 bases, with 10 bases between the two germline ends. This CDR3 comprises 13 residues. The CDR3 nucleotides are TGTGCCAGCAGCGATACGGTTTCAGATACGCAGTATTTT. This sequence encodes CASSDTVSDTQYF. The complete variable domain, with remaining parts taken from reference TRBV7-3 and TRBJ2-3, reads GAGVSQTPSNKVTEKGKYVELRCDPISGHTALYWYRQSLGQGPEFLIYFQGTGAADDSGLPNDRFFAVRPEGSVSTLKIQRTERGDSAVYLCASSDTVSDTQYFGPGTRLTVL.

This sequence joins TRBV2 and TRBJ2-7; D not certain. The CDR3 is made up of 14 amino acids. V was pared by 8 bases and J by 0 bases, with 14 bases between. Germline V gene sequence: CDR1 SNHLY, CDR2 FYNNEI. The CDR3 DNA reads as TGTGCCAGCCCCGGTACTATTAACTCCTACGAGCAGTACTTC. Its protein product is CASPGTINSYEQYF.

The rearrangement joins TRBV30 to TRBJ2-5, with D tentatively TRBD1 (5 bases). V was pared by 4 bases and J by 0 bases, with 6 bases between. Germline CDR1 GTSNPN, CDR2 SVGIG (reference sequence). There are 12 residues in the CDR3. The CDR3 DNA is TGTGCCTGGACAGGGTACCAAGAGACCCAGTACTTC. As protein: CAWTGYQETQYF.

Only a few counts were recorded for this clonotype. V is TRBV5-1 and J is TRBJ2-5; 10 bases are a match to TRBD2. The CDR3 contains 16 residues. Germline V CDR1 and CDR2: SGHRS, YFSETQ. V gave up 0 bases and J gave up 2 bases; unmatched junction bases: 4. The CDR3 is CASSLGASGSQETQYF. DNA of the CDR3: TGCGCCAGCAGCTTGGGGGCTAGCGGGAGTCAAGAGACCCAGTACTTC.

This chain joins TRBV7-2 and TRBJ2-5; D remains ambiguous. Trimming took off 3 bases at V and 3 bases at J, with 11 bases between the two ends. This CDR3 contains 14 residues. Germline lookup yields CDR1 SGHTA and CDR2 FQGNSA. CDR3 in DNA: TGTGCCAGCAGCTTTGAGGCAGCAGAAGAGACCCAGTACTTC. Residues: CASSFEAAEETQYF. Full variable domain (outside the CDR3, taken from reference TRBV7-2 and TRBJ2-5): GAGVSQSPSNKVTEKGKDVELRCDPISGHTALYWYRQSLGQGLEFLIYFQGNSAPDKSGLPSDRFSAERTGGSVSTLTIQRTQQEDSAVYLCASSFEAAEETQYFGPGTRLLVL.

This clonotype was observed a few times. V usage is TRBV20-1 and J usage is TRBJ2-1, with D perhaps TRBD1 (6 bases). This CDR3 has 15 residues. The V gene's germline CDR1 is DFQATT and CDR2 SNEGSKA (reference sequence). Deletions cut 1 base from V and 10 bases from J, with 20 bases between. The CDR3, as DNA: TGCAGTGCTAGAGTCACAGGGTCCCCTGTACAGGAGCAGTTCTTC. Residues: CSARVTGSPVQEQFF.

The chain carries TRBV11-3 and TRBJ2-1, with 8 bases lining up with TRBD1. CDR1 is SGHNT and CDR2 is YENEEA in the germline V gene. The V and J ends lost 3 bases and 7 bases, in that order; junction bases with no gene match: 5. This CDR3 contains 14 residues. CDR3 residues: CASSLTGVKNEQFF. The CDR3 coding sequence is TGTGCCAGCAGCTTGACAGGGGTGAAAAATGAGCAGTTCTTC.

The chain has TRBV13 and TRBJ2-3, with TRBD2 matching over 7 bases. CDR1 and CDR2 (germline): PRHDT, FYEKMQ (reference sequence). CDR3 length equals 18 residues. V gave up 1 base and J gave up 2 bases; unmatched junction bases: 12. In DNA, the CDR3 is TGTGCCAGCAGCTTAGCATCCCTAGCGGTCCTGCCCACAGATACGCAGTATTTT. Translation: CASSLASLAVLPTDTQYF.

The chain couples TRBV18 to TRBJ2-7, with 13 bases that match TRBD2. From germline, CDR1 is KGHSH and CDR2 LQKENI. The ends lost 0 bases at V and 4 bases at J; junction bases unmatched: 6. This CDR3 is built from 17 residues. CDR3 region: CASSPPGRLAGGYEQYF. The CDR3 nucleotides are TGTGCCAGCTCACCACCGGGAAGACTAGCGGGAGGATACGAGCAGTACTTC.

The rearrangement joins TRBV7-9 to TRBJ2-7; 7 bases align to TRBD1. CDR3 length: 15 residues. V dropped 7 bases and J dropped 3; count of bases not matched to a gene: 12. Germline lookup yields CDR1 SEHNR and CDR2 FQNEAQ (reference sequence). The CDR3 loop is CASTSRGTARYEQYF. The CDR3 DNA follows: TGTGCCAGCACCAGCAGGGGGACAGCTCGCTACGAGCAGTACTTC. Full variable domain (outside the CDR3, taken from reference TRBV7-9 and TRBJ2-7): DTGVSQNPRHKITKRGQNVTFRCDPISEHNRLYWYRQTLGQGPEFLTYFQNEAQLEKSRLLSDRFSAERPKGSFSTLEIQRTEQGDSAMYLCASTSRGTARYEQYFGPGTRLTVT.

Only a few counts were recorded for this clonotype. This chain joins TRBV13 and TRBJ1-1; D uncertain. CDR1 and CDR2 (germline): PRHDT, FYEKMQ (reference sequence). Trimming cost V 1 base and J 4 bases, with 13 bases left between them. The CDR3 spans 15 residues. The CDR3, as DNA: TGTGCCAGCAGCTTAGCGGGGTTCGGTTCCACTGAAGCTTTCTTT. Its protein product is CASSLAGFGSTEAFF.